The sequence of this T cell receptor (beta chain) was determined in a study of cytomegalovirus exposure and HLA in healthy donors. General study results and limits: In a later analysis, first-cohort TCR clusters were found to tend to co-occur in the roughly 120 validation repertoires. The study put 150 or so TCR beta chains on its list as cytomegalovirus-associated.

Libraries were prepared by immunoSEQ multiplex PCR; TCRdb keeps only in-frame clonotypes and omits some of them. The profile covers more than 150,000 clones, with around four fifths appearing a single time and roughly 7% taken by the ten largest. As to this clone: Its antigen remains unknown.

The CDR3 runs to 15 residues. Germline V lookup: CDR1 SNHLY, CDR2 FYNNEI. With 4 bases clipped from V and 4 bases from J, the junction kept 4 bases outside the gene matches. The chain combines TRBV2 with TRBJ2-5, with 12 bases identical to TRBD1. The sequenced sample was PBMCs. The TCR sequence derives from a man in his late teens or twenties in good health and CMV-seropositive. CDR3 protein: CASSVGTGGGETQYF. In DNA form, the CDR3 reads TGTGCCAGCAGTGTAGGGACAGGGGGCGGAGAGACCCAGTACTTC. Looking up the rest from reference TRBV2 and TRBJ2-5 gives the full variable domain: EPEVTQTPSHQVTQMGQEVILRCVPISNHLYFYWYRQILGQKVEFLVSFYNNEISEKSEIFDDQFSVERPDGSNFTLKIRSTKLEDSAMYFCASSVGTGGGETQYFGPGTRLLVL.